This T cell receptor beta chain originates from a study of blood T cell repertoires in COVID-19. Whole-study context: Both acute and convalescent COVID-19 samples were obtained from the United States, Italy and Spain.

CDR1 and CDR2 from the germline V gene are KGHSH and LQKENI. The CDR3 covers 11 residues. Trimming cost V 5 bases and J 7 bases, with 8 bases left between them. TCRdb's copy holds only in-frame clones and misses some; the assay was immunoSEQ multiplex PCR. This sample has approximately 210,000 clones, with about 88% found just once. This chain uses TRBV18 with TRBJ1-1; possible D gene TRBD1, 5 bases. The TCR sequence derives from a woman aged 40 to 55 who had recovered from COVID-19. Sequenced input: peripheral blood. The CDR3 bases are TGTGCCAGCTCATCCGGGGGTGAAGCTTTCTTT. Translating gives CASSSGGEAFF.